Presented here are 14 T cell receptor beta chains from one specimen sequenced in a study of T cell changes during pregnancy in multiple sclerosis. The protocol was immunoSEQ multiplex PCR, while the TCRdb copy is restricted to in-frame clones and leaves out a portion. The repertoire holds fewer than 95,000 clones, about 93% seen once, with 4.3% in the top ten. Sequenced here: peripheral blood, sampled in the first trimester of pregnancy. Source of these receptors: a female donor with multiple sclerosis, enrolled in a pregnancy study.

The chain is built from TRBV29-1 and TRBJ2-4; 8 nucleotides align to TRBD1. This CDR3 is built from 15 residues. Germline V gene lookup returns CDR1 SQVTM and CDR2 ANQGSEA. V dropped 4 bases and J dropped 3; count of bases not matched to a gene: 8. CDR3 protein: CSVGMDRVGKNIQYF. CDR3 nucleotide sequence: TGCAGCGTTGGGATGGACAGGGTGGGCAAAAACATTCAGTACTTC. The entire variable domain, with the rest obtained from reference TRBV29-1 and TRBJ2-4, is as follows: SAVISQKPSRDICQRGTSLTIQCQVDSQVTMMFWYRQQPGQSLTLIATANQGSEATYESGFVIDKFPISRPNLTFSTLTVSNMSPEDSSIYLCSVGMDRVGKNIQYFGAGTRLSVL.

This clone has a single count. CDR3 loop: CASSLAEAGGLAEQYF. The CDR3 coding sequence is TGCGCCAGCAGCTTGGCCGAGGCAGGGGGGCTGGCCGAGCAGTACTTC. The V call is TRBV5-1, the J call TRBJ2-7; a possible D gene is TRBD1 (7 bases). The germline gives CDR1 SGHRS, CDR2 YFSETQ. This CDR3 contains 16 residues. Trimming took off 0 bases at V and 6 bases at J, with 19 bases between the two ends.

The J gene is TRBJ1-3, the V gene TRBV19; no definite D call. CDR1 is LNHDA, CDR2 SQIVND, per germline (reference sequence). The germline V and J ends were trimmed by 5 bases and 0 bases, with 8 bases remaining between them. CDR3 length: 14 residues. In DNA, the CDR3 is TGTGCCAGTAGTTTGCTCAGCTCTGGAAACACCATATATTTT. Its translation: CASSLLSSGNTIYF.

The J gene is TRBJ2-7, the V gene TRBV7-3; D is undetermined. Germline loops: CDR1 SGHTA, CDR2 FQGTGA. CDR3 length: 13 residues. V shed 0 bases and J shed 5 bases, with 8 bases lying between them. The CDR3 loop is CASSLTPSDEQYF. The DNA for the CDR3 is TGTGCCAGCAGCTTAACCCCTAGTGACGAGCAGTACTTC. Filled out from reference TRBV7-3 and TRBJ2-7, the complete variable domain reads GAGVSQTPSNKVTEKGKYVELRCDPISGHTALYWYRQSLGQGPEFLIYFQGTGAADDSGLPNDRFFAVRPEGSVSTLKIQRTERGDSAVYLCASSLTPSDEQYFGPGTRLTVT.

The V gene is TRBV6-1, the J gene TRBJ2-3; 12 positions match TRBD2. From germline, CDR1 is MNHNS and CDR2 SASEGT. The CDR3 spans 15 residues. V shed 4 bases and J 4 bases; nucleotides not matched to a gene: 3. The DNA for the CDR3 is TGTGCCAGCAGTGCCCGGACTAGCGGGGCAGATACGCAGTATTTT. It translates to CASSARTSGADTQYF.

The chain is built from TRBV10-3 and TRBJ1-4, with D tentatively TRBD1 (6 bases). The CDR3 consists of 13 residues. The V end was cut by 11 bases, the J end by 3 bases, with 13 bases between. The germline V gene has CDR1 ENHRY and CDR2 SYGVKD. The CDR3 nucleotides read TGTGCCGCCAGGGGCGAGGCTAATGAAAAACTGTTTTTT. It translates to CAARGEANEKLFF.

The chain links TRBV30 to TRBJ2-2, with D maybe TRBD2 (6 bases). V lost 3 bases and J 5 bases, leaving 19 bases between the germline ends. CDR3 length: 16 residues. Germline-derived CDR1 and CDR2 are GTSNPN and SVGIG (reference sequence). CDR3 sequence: CAWRLKPGLNTGELFF. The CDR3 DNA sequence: TGTGCCTGGAGACTCAAGCCGGGACTGAATACCGGGGAGCTGTTTTTT.

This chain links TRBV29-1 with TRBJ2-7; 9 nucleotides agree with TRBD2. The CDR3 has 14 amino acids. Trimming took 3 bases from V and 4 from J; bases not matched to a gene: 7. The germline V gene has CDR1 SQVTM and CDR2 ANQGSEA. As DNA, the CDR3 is TGCAGCGTTGAGGTGGGTAGCGGGGGATACGAGCAGTACTTC. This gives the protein CSVEVGSGGYEQYF.

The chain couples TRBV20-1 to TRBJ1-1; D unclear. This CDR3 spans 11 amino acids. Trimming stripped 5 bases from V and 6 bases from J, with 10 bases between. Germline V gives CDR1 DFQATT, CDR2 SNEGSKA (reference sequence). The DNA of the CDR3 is TGCAGTGCTGAACTGCACGCTGAAGCTTTCTTT. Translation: CSAELHAEAFF.

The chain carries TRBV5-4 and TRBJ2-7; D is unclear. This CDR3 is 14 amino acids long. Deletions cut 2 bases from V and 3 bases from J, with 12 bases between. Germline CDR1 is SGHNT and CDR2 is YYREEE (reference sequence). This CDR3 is CASSFVGEIYEQYF. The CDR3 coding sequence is TGTGCCAGCAGCTTTGTTGGAGAAATCTACGAGCAGTACTTC. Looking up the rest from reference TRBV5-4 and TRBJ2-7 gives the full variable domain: ETGVTQSPTHLIKTRGQQVTLRCSSQSGHNTVSWYQQALGQGPQFIFQYYREEENGRGNFPPRFSGLQFPNYSSELNVNALELDDSALYLCASSFVGEIYEQYFGPGTRLTVT.

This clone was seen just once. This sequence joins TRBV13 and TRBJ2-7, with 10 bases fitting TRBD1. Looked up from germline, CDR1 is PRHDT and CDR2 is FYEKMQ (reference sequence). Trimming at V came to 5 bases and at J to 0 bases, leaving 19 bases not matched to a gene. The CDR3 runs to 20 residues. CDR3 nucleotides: TGTGCCAGCAGCCCGAAAGGAGGGACAGGGGCGCCCCGGAGCTCCTACGAGCAGTACTTC. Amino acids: CASSPKGGTGAPRSSYEQYF.

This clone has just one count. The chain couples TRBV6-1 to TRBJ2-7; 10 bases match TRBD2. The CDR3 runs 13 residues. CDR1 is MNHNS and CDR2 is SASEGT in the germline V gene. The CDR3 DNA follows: TGTGCAGATAACCTACTAGCGGGGTGGGAGCAGTACTTC. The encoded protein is CADNLLAGWEQYF.

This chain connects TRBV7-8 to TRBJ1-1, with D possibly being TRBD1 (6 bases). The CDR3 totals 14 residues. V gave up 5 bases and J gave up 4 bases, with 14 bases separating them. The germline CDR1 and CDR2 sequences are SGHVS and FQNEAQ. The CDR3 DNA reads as TGTGCCAGCAGCCTCCGGTGGGGGCCCACTGAAGCTTTCTTT. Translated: CASSLRWGPTEAFF.

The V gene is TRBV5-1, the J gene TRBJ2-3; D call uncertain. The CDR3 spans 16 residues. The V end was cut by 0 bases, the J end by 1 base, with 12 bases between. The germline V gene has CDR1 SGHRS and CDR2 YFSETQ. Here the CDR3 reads CASSLALDTRTDTQYF. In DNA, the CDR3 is TGCGCCAGCAGCTTGGCCTTAGACACCCGCACAGATACGCAGTATTTT.